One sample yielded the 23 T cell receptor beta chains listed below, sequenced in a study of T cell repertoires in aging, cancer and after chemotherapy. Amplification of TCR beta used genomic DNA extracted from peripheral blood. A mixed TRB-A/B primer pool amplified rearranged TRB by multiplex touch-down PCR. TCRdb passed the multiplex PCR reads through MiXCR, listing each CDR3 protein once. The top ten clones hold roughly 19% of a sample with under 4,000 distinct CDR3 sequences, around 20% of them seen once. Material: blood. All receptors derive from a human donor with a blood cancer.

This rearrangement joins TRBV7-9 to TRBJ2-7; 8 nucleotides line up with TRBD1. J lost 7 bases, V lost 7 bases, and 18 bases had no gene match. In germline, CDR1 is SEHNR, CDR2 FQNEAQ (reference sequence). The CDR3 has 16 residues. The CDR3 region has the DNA TGTGCCAGCACCAAACACACCGGCAGGGGGCATTATGAGCAGTACTTC. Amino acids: CASTKHTGRGHYEQYF.

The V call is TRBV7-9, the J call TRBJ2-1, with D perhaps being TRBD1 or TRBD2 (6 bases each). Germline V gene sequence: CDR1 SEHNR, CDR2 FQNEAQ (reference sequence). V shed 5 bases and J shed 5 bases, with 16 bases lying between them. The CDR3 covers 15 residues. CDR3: CASSLAGHSNNEQFF. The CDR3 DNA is TGTGCCAGCAGCCTCGCGGGACATTCCAACAATGAGCAGTTCTTC.

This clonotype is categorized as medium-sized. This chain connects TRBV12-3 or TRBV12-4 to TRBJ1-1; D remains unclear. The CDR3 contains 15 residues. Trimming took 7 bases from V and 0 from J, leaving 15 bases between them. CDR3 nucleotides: TGTGCCAGCACGCCCTGGGATTTGTTGAACACTGAAGCTTTCTTT. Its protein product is CASTPWDLLNTEAFF.

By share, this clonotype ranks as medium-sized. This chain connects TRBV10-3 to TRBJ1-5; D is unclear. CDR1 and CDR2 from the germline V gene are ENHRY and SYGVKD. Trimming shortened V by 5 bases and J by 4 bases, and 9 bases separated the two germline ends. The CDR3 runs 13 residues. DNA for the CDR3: TGTGCCATCAGTCTGGACGGGAATCAGCCCCAGCATTTT. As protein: CAISLDGNQPQHF.

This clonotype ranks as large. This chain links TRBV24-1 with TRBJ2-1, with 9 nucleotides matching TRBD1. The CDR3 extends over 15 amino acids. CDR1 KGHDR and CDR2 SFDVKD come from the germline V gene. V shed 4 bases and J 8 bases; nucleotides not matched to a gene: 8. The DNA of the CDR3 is TGTGCCACCAGTGACACGGGACAGGGCGGAGATGAGCAGTTCTTC. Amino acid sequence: CATSDTGQGGDEQFF.

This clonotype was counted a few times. CDR3: CASSSSPSGYEQYF. As DNA, the CDR3 is TGTGCCAGCAGTTCATCCCCTAGCGGCTACGAGCAGTACTTC. This rearrangement joins TRBV18 to TRBJ2-7, with TRBD2 identical over 7 bases. Germline CDR1 KGHSH, CDR2 LQKENI. V lost 8 bases, J lost 3 bases, and 10 bases stayed unmatched. This CDR3 comprises 14 residues.

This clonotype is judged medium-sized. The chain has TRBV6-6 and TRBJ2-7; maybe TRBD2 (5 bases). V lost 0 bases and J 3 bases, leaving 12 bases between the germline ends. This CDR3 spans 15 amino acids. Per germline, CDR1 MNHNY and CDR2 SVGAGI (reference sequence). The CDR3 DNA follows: TGTGCCAGCAGTTACTCTCAAGAGGGCGGCTACGAGCAGTACTTC. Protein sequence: CASSYSQEGGYEQYF.

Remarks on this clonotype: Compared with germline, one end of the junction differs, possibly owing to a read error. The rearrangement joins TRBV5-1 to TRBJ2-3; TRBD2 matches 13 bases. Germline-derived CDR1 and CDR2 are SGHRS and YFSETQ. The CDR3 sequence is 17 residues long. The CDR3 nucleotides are TGCGCCAGCAGCTTCACTAGCGGGGGGGGGGAGACAGATACGCAATATTTT. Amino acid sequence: CASSFTSGGGETDTQYF.

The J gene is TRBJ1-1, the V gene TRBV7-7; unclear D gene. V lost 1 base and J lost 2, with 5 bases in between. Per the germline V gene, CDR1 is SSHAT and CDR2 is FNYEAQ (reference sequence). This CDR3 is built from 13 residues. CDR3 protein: CASSLDVNTEAFF. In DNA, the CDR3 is TGTGCCAGCAGCTTAGATGTCAACACTGAAGCTTTCTTT.

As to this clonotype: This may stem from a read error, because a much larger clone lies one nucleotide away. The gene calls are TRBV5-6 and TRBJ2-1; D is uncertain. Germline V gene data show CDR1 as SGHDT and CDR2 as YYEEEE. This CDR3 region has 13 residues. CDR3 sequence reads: CASSLDSYYEQFF. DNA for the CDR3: TGTGCCAGCAGCTTGGATAGCTACTATGAGCAGTTCTTC.

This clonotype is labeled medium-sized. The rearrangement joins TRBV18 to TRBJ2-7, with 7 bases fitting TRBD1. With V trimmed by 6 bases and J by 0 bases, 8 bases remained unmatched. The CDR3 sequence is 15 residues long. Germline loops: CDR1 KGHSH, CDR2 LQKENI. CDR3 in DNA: TGTGCCAGCTCGACGGACAGGCGGAGCTCCTACGAGCAGTACTTC. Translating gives CASSTDRRSSYEQYF.

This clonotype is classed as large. The CDR3 region has the DNA TGTGCCAGCAGCCCAGGAGCCTATGGCTACACCTTC. This translates into CASSPGAYGYTF. This chain uses TRBV6-5 with TRBJ1-2; the D is unclear. The CDR3 extends over 12 amino acids. Trimming removed 6 bases at V and 4 bases at J, with 9 bases between. Germline V gene data show CDR1 as MNHEY and CDR2 as SVGAGI.

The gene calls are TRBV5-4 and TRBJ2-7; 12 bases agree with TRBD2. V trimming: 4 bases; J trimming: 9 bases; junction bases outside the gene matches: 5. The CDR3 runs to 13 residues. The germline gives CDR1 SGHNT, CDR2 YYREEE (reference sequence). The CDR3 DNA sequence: TGTGCCAGCAGCCTAGCGGGGGGGCCCGGGCAGTACTTC. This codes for CASSLAGGPGQYF.

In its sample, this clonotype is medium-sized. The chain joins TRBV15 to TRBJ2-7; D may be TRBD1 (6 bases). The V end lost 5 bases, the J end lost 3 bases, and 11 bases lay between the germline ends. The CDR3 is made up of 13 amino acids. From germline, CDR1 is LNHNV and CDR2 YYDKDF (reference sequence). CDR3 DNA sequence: TGTGCCACCAGCTGGGGGCTATACTACGAGCAGTACTTC. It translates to CATSWGLYYEQYF.

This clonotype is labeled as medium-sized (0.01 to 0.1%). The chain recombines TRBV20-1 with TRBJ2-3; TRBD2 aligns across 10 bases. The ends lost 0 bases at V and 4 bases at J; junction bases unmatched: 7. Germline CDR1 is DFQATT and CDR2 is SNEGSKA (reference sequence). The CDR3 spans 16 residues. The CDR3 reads CSARDLLAGEADTQYF. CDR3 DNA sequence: TGCAGTGCTAGAGATCTCCTAGCGGGAGAGGCAGATACGCAGTATTTT.

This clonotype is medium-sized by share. The CDR3, as DNA: TGTGCCAGCAGTTACTCCGGGACTAGCGGCTACGAGCAGTACTTC. This sequence encodes CASSYSGTSGYEQYF. The chain uses TRBV6-2 or TRBV6-3 and TRBJ2-7; TRBD2 agrees at 11 bases. The CDR3 length is 15 residues. Losses at the gene ends were 0 bases for V and 3 bases for J; bases not matched to a gene: 1. Germline-derived CDR1 and CDR2 are MNHEY and SVGEGT.

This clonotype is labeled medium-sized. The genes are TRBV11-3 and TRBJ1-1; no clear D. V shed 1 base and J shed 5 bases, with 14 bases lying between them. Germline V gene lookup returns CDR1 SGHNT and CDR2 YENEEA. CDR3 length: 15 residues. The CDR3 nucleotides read TGTGCCAGCAGCTTAGGAATGTCAATAAGTACTGAAGCTTTCTTT. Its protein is CASSLGMSISTEAFF.

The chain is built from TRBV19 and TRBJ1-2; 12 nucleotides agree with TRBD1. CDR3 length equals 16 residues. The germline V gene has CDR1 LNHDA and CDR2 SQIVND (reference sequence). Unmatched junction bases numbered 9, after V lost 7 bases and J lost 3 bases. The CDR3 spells CASTVSGTGGDYGYTF. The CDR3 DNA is TGTGCCAGTACCGTCTCCGGGACAGGGGGCGACTATGGCTACACCTTC. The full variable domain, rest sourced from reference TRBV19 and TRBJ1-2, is DGGITQSPKYLFRKEGQNVTLSCEQNLNHDAMYWYRQDPGQGLRLIYYSQIVNDFQKGDIAEGYSVSREKKESFPLTVTSAQKNPTAFYLCASTVSGTGGDYGYTFGSGTRLTVV.

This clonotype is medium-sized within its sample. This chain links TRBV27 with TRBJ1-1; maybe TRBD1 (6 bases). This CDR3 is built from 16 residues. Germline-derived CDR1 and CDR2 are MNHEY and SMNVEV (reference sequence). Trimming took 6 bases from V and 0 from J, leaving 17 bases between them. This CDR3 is CASSPLGGGMNTEAFF. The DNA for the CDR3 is TGTGCCAGCAGCCCGTTGGGAGGGGGAATGAACACTGAAGCTTTCTTT.

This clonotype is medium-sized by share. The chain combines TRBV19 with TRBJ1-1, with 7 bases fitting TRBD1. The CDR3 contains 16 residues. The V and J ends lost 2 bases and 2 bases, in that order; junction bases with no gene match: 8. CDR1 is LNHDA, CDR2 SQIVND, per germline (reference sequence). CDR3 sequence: CASSIFLGQKNTEAFF. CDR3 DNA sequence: TGTGCCAGTAGTATATTCCTGGGACAGAAAAACACTGAAGCTTTCTTT.

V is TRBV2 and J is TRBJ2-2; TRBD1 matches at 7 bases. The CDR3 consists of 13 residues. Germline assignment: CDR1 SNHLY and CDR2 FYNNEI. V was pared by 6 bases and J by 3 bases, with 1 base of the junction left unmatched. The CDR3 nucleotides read TGTGCCAGCAGCGGACAGGACACCGGGGAGCTGTTTTTT. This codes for CASSGQDTGELFF.

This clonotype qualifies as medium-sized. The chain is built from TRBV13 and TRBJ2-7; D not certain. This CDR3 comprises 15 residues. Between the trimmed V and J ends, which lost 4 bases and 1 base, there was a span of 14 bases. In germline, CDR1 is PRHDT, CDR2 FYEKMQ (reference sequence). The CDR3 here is CASSYRPDPSYEQYF. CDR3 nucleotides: TGTGCCAGCAGCTACCGCCCGGACCCGTCCTACGAGCAGTACTTC.

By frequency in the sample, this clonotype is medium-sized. The CDR3 reads CASRPGRGAYEQYF. The CDR3 DNA reads TGTGCCAGCAGGCCGGGAAGGGGAGCCTACGAGCAGTACTTC. The chain recombines TRBV6-5 with TRBJ2-7; D may correspond to TRBD1 or TRBD2 (5 bases each). V lost 6 bases and J lost 2, with 14 bases in between. Germline V lookup: CDR1 MNHEY, CDR2 SVGAGI. This CDR3 is 14 amino acids long.